The sequence of this TCR beta chain was determined in a study of type 1 regulatory T cells. V gave up 4 bases and J gave up 0 bases, with 13 bases separating them. The CDR3 loop spans 16 amino acids. MiXCR was run by TCRdb on the reads, yielding one entry per CDR3 protein. The sample has approximately 97,000 distinct CDR3 sequences, around a third seen once. The V gene is TRBV12-3 or TRBV12-4, the J gene TRBJ1-5; D not certain. Sequenced material: CD4+ T cells, either the whole sample or a sorted fraction (not recorded which). The sequence was obtained from a human donor in good health. CDR3 loop: CASSSIGSYSNQPQHF. The CDR3 DNA is TGTGCCAGCAGTTCCATTGGGAGTTATAGCAATCAGCCCCAGCATTTT.